The T cell receptor (beta chain) described here comes from a study of cytomegalovirus exposure and HLA in healthy donors (dated by TCRdb to between 2016 and 2019). Notes on the research overall: According to an earlier analysis of around 600 of the donors, about 179 million T cells yielded over 90 million unique TCR beta sequences and around 300 Gb of sequence data. Typing coverage varied by locus: roughly 620-630 donors for A, B, C, DRB1 and DQB1; more than 500 for DQA1; 600 to 610 for DPA1; roughly 470 for DPB1. The study combined high-throughput TCR immunosequencing, statistical association of individual TCRs with disease status, and machine learning to predict cytomegalovirus infection status. Class I and class II HLA loci were covered by the typing at four-digit resolution. The study aimed to test whether cataloging public T cell receptors could reveal signatures of past pathogen exposure. All discovery cohort repertoires had been generated on a single sequencing platform. A later genetic analysis took genome-wide SNP genotypes for about 55% of the roughly 670 donors and used that subset as a discovery cohort. The T cell repertoires of 700 or so subjects were profiled by immunosequencing and related to cytomegalovirus serostatus. A handful of DR-DQ haplotypes were handled as single units for association and clustering because linkage in the cohort was strong. Alongside the repertoire data, information on donor age, sex, ethnicity and CMV serostatus was compiled. Among about 400 genotyped donors of the cohort, an average of roughly 230,000 unique TCR beta nucleotide sequences was sequenced per donor, of which 15% to 20% were non-productive. In the later analysis, no new phenotypic data were used to find candidate immune exposures; instead, reliance was placed on TCR beta sequences and their occurrence across donors. The genetic ancestry cluster associated with self-reported Caucasian donors included 80% to 90% of the 398 genotyped donors. To study patterns of TCR occurrence, a later analysis re-analyzed previously published TCR beta repertoires from 500 to 850 donors and added high-resolution HLA genotyping. An earlier analysis of 587 of the donors used high-throughput TCR beta sequencing to judge whether each TCR beta V gene segment behaved as functional or pseudogenic. An early release covering just under 650 HLA-typed donors comprised about 300 gigabases of sequencing data and 65 million to 100 million unique TCR sequences. In addition to the first cohort of 650 to 800 subjects, a separate validation cohort of about 120 different subjects was used.

What the work shows at the level of the full study, not this receptor alone: When HLA alleles, especially DR and DQ, strongly co-occurred, TCR associations were difficult to assign to individual alleles. Broadly in line with IMGT annotations, most TCR beta V segments showed up in productive rearrangements about 87% or about 30% of the time in an earlier analysis of around 600 of the donors. The study listed 164 TCR beta chains as associated with cytomegalovirus. In a later analysis, most CMV-associated TCR beta chains were found to appear HLA-restricted, with HLA associations seemingly driven largely by CMV exposure. Specific HLA alleles were associated with about 17,000 TCR beta sequences at a false discovery rate of 0.05 in a later analysis. Linkage disequilibrium might explain the correlated functional status among segregating V segments, but an unknown experimental factor could not be ruled out. Cytomegalovirus status was reported to be diagnosed by the classifier with high specificity and sensitivity in both the original and validation cohorts. While some public TCRs were present in many individuals, most TCR sequences turned up only very rarely across donors. Roughly uniform sequencing depth across donors was assumed in presence/absence analyses, although this assumption may not hold. It was suggested by the authors that the approach could potentially be generalized to other disease states and immunological phenotypes. Because counts were too low, around 17 rarely observed V segments, including chromosome 9 orphons, were left out of the earlier analysis of 500 to 750 of the donors. In a later analysis, the rate of TCR association differed among HLA loci, with DRB1 alleles having the most associated TCRs and HLA-C alleles having the fewest. A further reported finding was that TCR beta sequences accurately predicted the HLA-A and HLA-B alleles for most subjects in the first cohort. Several of the top co-occurrence clusters appeared to be linked to parvovirus B19, influenza, CMV and Epstein-Barr virus, according to a later analysis. Compared with equally common non-associated chains, HLA-associated TCR beta chains in a later analysis were more clonally expanded and had lower generation probabilities. Compared with the roughly 720-donor mean, donors in an Asian-associated ancestry cluster had fewer N-insertions in productive TCRs, according to a later genetic analysis. Because the 87-base-pair reads could not distinguish some IMGT-functional V segments, including TRBV6-2 and TRBV6-3, those segments were excluded. A group of highly shared sequence variants was considered likely to be a technical artifact of the sequencing pipeline. Immune exposure information for the cohort was limited to CMV serostatus. In this cohort, only TCR beta chains were sequenced, and detectable features were limited by the absence of alpha or paired-chain data. An association between a missense DCLRE1C variant and V-gene and J-gene trimming of TCR beta chains was found in a later genetic analysis and replicated in an independent cohort. Because HLA typing was missing for some donors at each locus, association tests included only the typed subset. In vitro tests confirmed that a few of the cytomegalovirus-associated TCR beta chains recognize cytomegalovirus antigens.

The receptor library was made with the immunoSEQ multiplex PCR assay. For the multiplex PCR, a mixture combining 60 forward primers for TCR Vbeta segments and 13 reverse primers for TCR Jbeta segments was used. A multiplex PCR assay on genomic DNA amplified the CDR3 region of rearranged TCR beta genes. The amplified TCR beta libraries were sequenced on the Illumina HiSeq System as 87-base-pair reads. The authors processed their data as follows. A later analysis counted approximately 74 million unique TCR beta chains across the 666 repertoires, and roughly 11 million of these chains were shared by at least two donors. A nearest-neighbor algorithm error-corrected the raw reads and collapsed the reads into unique sequences, merging closely related sequences to remove PCR and sequencing errors. V, D and J gene segments were assigned by aligning CDR3 sequences to IMGT reference sequences. For a sequence to be retained, a match of at least six nucleotides was required to both a V gene segment and a J gene segment. Rearrangements were classified as productive when the CDR3 lacked stop codons and remained in frame with V and J, and all other rearrangements were classified as non-productive. Following IMGT convention, CDR3 was defined as the stretch from the second conserved V-encoded cysteine up to the conserved J-encoded phenylalanine. In an earlier analysis of more than 550 of the donors, sequences lacking an unambiguous match to a single V gene segment were excluded. In an earlier analysis of roughly 600 of the donors, a V segment was called functional when productive rearrangements were above 56.7%, and segregating when the standard deviation between donors exceeded 5%. To diagnose cytomegalovirus status from the catalog of TCR beta chain sequences, a statistical classification framework was built. V and J gene assignment, in a later analysis, came from comparing TCR nucleotide sequences with IMGT/GENE-DB human TR gene sequences. In a later analysis, CDR3 sequences and most-parsimonious VDJ recombination scenarios were assigned using the TCRdist pipeline. In a later analysis, each TCR beta chain was defined by its CDR3 amino acid sequence together with its V-gene family, and reads lacking a unique V-gene family were excluded. To address suspected cross-contamination and a sequencing artifact, a later analysis removed 592 highly shared, low-generation-probability nucleotide sequences. A later analysis calculated a clonal expansion index for each public chain from normalized within-repertoire ranks of inferred template counts. In a later analysis, generation probabilities were computed using a VDJ recombination model fitted to out-of-frame rearrangements, and the results were checked against IGoR. In a later analysis, TCR-TCR, TCR-HLA and TCR-CMV co-occurrence was scored with hypergeometric tests, and a repertoire-size bias correction was applied to TCR pairs. To estimate false discovery rates, a later analysis permuted the HLA or CMV assignments 20 times. In a later analysis, co-occurring TCRs were grouped with DBSCAN, and TCRdist sequence similarity was added when clustering was performed within HLA-allele-positive subsets. Co-occurrence clustering excluded repertoires with fewer than 30,000 or more than 120,000 public chains, plus five with anomalous nucleotide sharing. Sourced from immuneACCESS, this table was stored by TCRdb with only in-frame sequences that have V and J called. A share of the clones is absent; for the studies checked, an unresolved V gene accounts for under half, and the remainder has no known explanation. Clonal size and the V and J genes are those of that table, whereas D and trimming came from the DNA. Across this sample there are about 160,000 clones, with 80% seen only once. The top ten hold approximately 6.7% of the sample.

This clone has just one count. There is no known antigen for this receptor. Base qualities are not recorded, but no much larger clone differs from it by a single base. The cohort was made up of roughly 670 healthy bone marrow donors. All cohort members were sampled while nominally healthy, although unrecorded immune exposures were likely present. The donor tested CMV seropositive, placing the donor among the roughly 300 seropositive members of the cohort. Each donor provided a peripheral blood sample, and peripheral blood mononuclear cells were used for TCR beta sequencing. The Qiagen DNeasy Blood Extraction Kit was used to extract genomic DNA from the blood cell samples. The cysteine opens and the phenylalanine closes a CDR3 of 12 amino acids. Of the read, only the CDR3 DNA is kept; its 36 bases are in frame from base 1. Taken from the germline V gene (reference sequence), the CDR1 and CDR2 loops are LNHDA and SQIVND. V and J are trimmed by 8 bases and 10 bases, and the gene matches miss 6 bases of the junction.

This clonotype was obtained from a male donor in good health and CMV-seropositive. The material sequenced was PBMCs. In this chain, TRBV19 is recombined with TRBJ2-1; the junction holds 9 bases that match TRBD2. The bases read TGTGCCAGTGTCACTAGCGGGCGGGAGCAGTTCTTC. It translates to CASVTSGREQFF.